Presented here are 27 T cell receptor beta chains from one specimen sequenced in a study of blood T cell repertoires in COVID-19. Here immunoSEQ multiplex PCR was the method, and the copy in TCRdb shows in-frame clones only, minus some. Here the sample spans roughly 100,000 clones, 70% to 90% being singletons. The sequenced sample consisted of peripheral blood. The receptors were sampled from a human donor in a cohort sampled during active COVID-19.

V usage is TRBV3-1 (or the pseudogene TRBV3-2) and J usage is TRBJ1-2; no reliable D call. Germline values: CDR1 LGHDT, CDR2 YNNKEL (reference sequence). Trimming took off 4 bases at V and 1 base at J, with 4 bases between the two ends. The CDR3 contains 12 residues. CDR3 sequence: CASSLFNYGYTF. CDR3 bases: TGTGCCAGCAGCCTATTTAACTATGGCTACACCTTC.

This clone showed up just once. This chain links TRBV9 with TRBJ2-1, with 13 bases that match TRBD2. The CDR3 has 18 residues. CDR1 is SGDLS, CDR2 YYNGEE, per germline. Trimming removed 0 bases from V and 1 base from J; junction bases left unmatched: 4. CDR3 DNA sequence: TGTGCCAGCAGCGTAGCACTAGCGGGAGGGCCATCCTACAATGAGCAGTTCTTC. It codes for CASSVALAGGPSYNEQFF.

J is TRBJ2-4 and V is TRBV5-6; 8 bases align to TRBD1. CDR1 is SGHDT and CDR2 is YYEEEE in the germline V gene. The V segment lost 2 bases and the J segment 3 bases; nucleotides outside the gene matches: 4. CDR3 length: 15 residues. The CDR3 nucleotides are TGTGCCAGCAGCTTCCTACAGGGGGACAAAAACATTCAGTACTTC. Protein sequence: CASSFLQGDKNIQYF.

This rearrangement joins TRBV7-9 to TRBJ1-6, with 7 nucleotides matching TRBD1. The length of the CDR3 is 13 residues. J lost 9 bases, V lost 5 bases, and 4 bases had no gene match. Per germline, CDR1 SEHNR and CDR2 FQNEAQ (reference sequence). Written as DNA, the CDR3 is TGTGCCAGCAGCGCGACAGGGACTTCACCCCTCCACTTT. It encodes CASSATGTSPLHF.

The chain recombines TRBV10-3 with TRBJ2-1; 8 bases are a match to TRBD1. Germline V gene lookup returns CDR1 ENHRY and CDR2 SYGVKD. This CDR3 comprises 13 residues. V dropped 11 bases and J dropped 7; count of bases not matched to a gene: 10. The CDR3 is CALMDRAGNEQFF. For the CDR3, the DNA is TGTGCCCTGATGGACAGGGCGGGAAATGAGCAGTTCTTC.

The chain is built from TRBV30 and TRBJ2-2; 7 bases match TRBD1. CDR1 and CDR2 (germline): GTSNPN, SVGIG (reference sequence). Trimming cost V 8 bases and J 4 bases; bases outside gene matches: 4. The CDR3 has 12 amino acids. The CDR3 DNA follows: TGTGCCAAACACAGGGGCACCGGGGAGCTGTTTTTT. Translation: CAKHRGTGELFF.

The rearrangement joins TRBV5-4 to TRBJ2-5, with TRBD1 identical over 8 bases. This CDR3 comprises 14 residues. V lost 0 bases, J lost 4 bases, and 2 bases stayed unmatched. Germline V lookup: CDR1 SGHNT, CDR2 YYREEE (reference sequence). The CDR3 here is CASSLGTGRETQYF. The CDR3 bases are TGTGCCAGCAGCTTGGGGACAGGGCGAGAGACCCAGTACTTC.

V gene TRBV14 combines with J gene TRBJ2-7; D might be TRBD2 (5 bases). Trimming took 4 bases from V and 1 from J, leaving 11 bases between them. The CDR3 runs to 14 residues. Germline V gene lookup returns CDR1 SGHDN and CDR2 FVKESK. The CDR3 sequence is CASSLGLGSYEQYF. CDR3 coding DNA: TGTGCCAGCAGCCTTGGACTGGGGTCCTACGAGCAGTACTTC.

The chain recombines TRBV6-5 with TRBJ1-1; 7 nucleotides align to TRBD1. V trimming: 6 bases; J trimming: 7 bases; junction bases outside the gene matches: 5. The CDR3 covers 12 residues. CDR1 and CDR2 (germline): MNHEY, SVGAGI. The CDR3 coding sequence is TGTGCCAGCAGACAGGGGAGGCTTGAAGCTTTCTTT. It is translated as CASRQGRLEAFF.

This rearrangement joins TRBV7-3 to TRBJ2-5, with 7 nucleotides matching TRBD2. This CDR3 is 15 amino acids long. The germline V gene has CDR1 SGHTA and CDR2 FQGTGA. The V and J ends lost 5 bases and 4 bases, in that order; junction bases with no gene match: 10. The CDR3 is CASSTSAGVGETQYF. The CDR3 bases are TGTGCCAGCAGCACCAGTGCGGGGGTCGGAGAGACCCAGTACTTC.

This rearrangement joins TRBV5-1 to TRBJ2-1; 10 bases map to TRBD2. The CDR3 totals 16 residues. Germline V lookup: CDR1 SGHRS, CDR2 YFSETQ. V shed 2 bases and J 0 bases; nucleotides not matched to a gene: 2. CDR3 DNA: TGCGCCAGCAGCTTTGTAGCGGGGGGCTCCTACAATGAGCAGTTCTTC. Translating gives CASSFVAGGSYNEQFF.

This sequence joins TRBV7-7 and TRBJ2-1; TRBD2 might be the D (5 bases). The ends were cut back, 3 bases at V and 0 bases at J, with 12 bases in the middle. Germline V gene data show CDR1 as SSHAT and CDR2 as FNYEAQ (reference sequence). The CDR3 has 16 residues. The DNA for the CDR3 is TGTGCCAGCAGCTTTTCGCCTGGGAGCTCCTACAATGAGCAGTTCTTC. Translating gives CASSFSPGSSYNEQFF.

This clone showed up just a few times. V gene TRBV30 combines with J gene TRBJ2-5; the match to TRBD1 covers 7 bases. Per the germline V gene, CDR1 is GTSNPN and CDR2 is SVGIG (reference sequence). The CDR3 extends over 15 amino acids. The junction had 5 bases not matched to a gene; V was cut back by 0 bases and J by 1 base. Here the CDR3 reads CAWSVPGTAQETQYF. Here the CDR3 DNA reads TGTGCCTGGAGTGTACCTGGGACAGCCCAAGAGACCCAGTACTTC.

This chain joins TRBV7-6 and TRBJ1-4; 9 positions agree with TRBD1. This CDR3 region has 14 residues. V lost 5 bases and J lost 8; bases outside the gene matches: 6. Looked up from germline, CDR1 is SGHVS and CDR2 is FNYEAQ. The CDR3 nucleotides are TGTGCCAGCAGCCCCCCGGGACAGGGCGAAAAACTGTTTTTT. Amino acids: CASSPPGQGEKLFF.

V is TRBV18 and J is TRBJ2-2; D gene ambiguous. Trimming took off 6 bases at V and 1 base at J, with 15 bases between the two ends. There are 16 residues in the CDR3. Per the germline V gene, CDR1 is KGHSH and CDR2 is LQKENI. Here the CDR3 DNA reads TGTGCCAGCTCGCCCTCCGAGACAAGGAACACCGGGGAGCTGTTTTTT. Translating it yields CASSPSETRNTGELFF.

The chain has TRBV28 and TRBJ2-2; 11 bases match TRBD2. The CDR3 runs 15 residues. V shed 5 bases and J 9 bases; nucleotides not matched to a gene: 8. Per the germline V gene, CDR1 is MDHEN and CDR2 is SYDVKM. DNA for the CDR3: TGTGCCAGCAGTCTTTTAGCGGGAGGGCCAAGGGAGCTGTTTTTT. Translation: CASSLLAGGPRELFF.

The chain couples TRBV5-1 to TRBJ1-2; 7 positions agree with TRBD1. With 0 bases clipped from V and 6 bases from J, the junction kept 8 bases outside the gene matches. Germline CDR1 reads SGHRS; CDR2 reads YFSETQ. The CDR3 spans 15 residues. CDR3 in amino acids: CASSLGRGRGDGYTF. DNA of the CDR3: TGCGCCAGCAGCTTGGGTAGGGGGCGCGGCGATGGCTACACCTTC.

J is TRBJ1-4 and V is TRBV27; maybe TRBD1 (6 bases). V was shortened by 1 base and J by 8 bases, with 11 bases between the two germline ends. The CDR3 is 14 residues long. CDR1 MNHEY and CDR2 SMNVEV come from the germline V gene (reference sequence). Here the CDR3 reads CASSLLGAREKLFF. The CDR3 coding sequence is TGTGCCAGCAGTTTATTGGGGGCACGGGAAAAACTGTTTTTT. Full variable domain (remainder filled in from reference TRBV27 and TRBJ1-4): EAQVTQNPRYLITVTGKKLTVTCSQNMNHEYMSWYRQDPGLGLRQIYYSMNVEVTDKGDVPEGYKVSRKEKRNFPLILESPSPNQTSLYFCASSLLGAREKLFFGSGTQLSVL.

The J gene is TRBJ1-2, the V gene TRBV29-1, with TRBD1 matching 8 bases. The germline gives CDR1 SQVTM, CDR2 ANQGSEA. CDR3 size: 13 residues. Trimming at V came to 3 bases and at J to 7 bases, leaving 7 bases not matched to a gene. The CDR3 DNA sequence: TGCAGCGTTGATGCAGGGGGCGCCTCTGGCTACACCTTC. Translating gives CSVDAGGASGYTF.

The genes are TRBV6-2 or TRBV6-3 and TRBJ1-6, with 9 bases that match TRBD1. In germline, CDR1 is MNHEY, CDR2 SVGEGT. The CDR3 runs 15 residues. J lost 9 bases, V lost 5 bases, and 8 bases had no gene match. The CDR3 sequence: CASSPGQGPGSPLHF. CDR3 nucleotide sequence: TGTGCCAGCAGTCCGGGACAGGGCCCGGGTTCACCCCTCCACTTT.

The chain combines TRBV5-1 with TRBJ2-7; 8 positions match TRBD2. V was clipped by 3 bases and J by 1 base; unmatched bases: 9. CDR3 length equals 16 residues. Germline values: CDR1 SGHRS, CDR2 YFSETQ. The CDR3 sequence is CASSSPPSGLSYEQYF. Written as DNA, the CDR3 is TGCGCCAGCAGCTCTCCCCCTAGCGGGTTATCCTACGAGCAGTACTTC.

The chain couples TRBV10-2 to TRBJ2-3; a weak D match, TRBD2 (6 bases). V gave up 2 bases and J gave up 1 base, with 10 bases separating them. The CDR3 spans 15 residues. Looked up from germline, CDR1 is WSHSY and CDR2 is SAAADI. The CDR3 protein is CASSEAGRGTDTQYF. The DNA for the CDR3 is TGCGCCAGCAGTGAGGCGGGGCGTGGCACAGATACGCAGTATTTT.

The chain joins TRBV7-2 to TRBJ2-7; 12 nucleotides line up with TRBD2. Trimming removed 1 base from V and 7 bases from J; junction bases left unmatched: 8. The CDR3 has 16 residues. Germline CDR1 SGHTA, CDR2 FQGNSA. CDR3 nucleotides: TGTGCCAGCAGCTTAGTCGGTACTAGCGGGAGGCAAGAGCAGTACTTC. It is translated as CASSLVGTSGRQEQYF.

The chain employs TRBV6-1 and TRBJ2-7, with TRBD1 matching 10 bases. The V segment lost 2 bases and the J segment 3 bases; nucleotides outside the gene matches: 4. The CDR3 runs to 15 residues. From germline, CDR1 is MNHNS and CDR2 SASEGT. DNA for the CDR3: TGTGCCAGCAGTGAACTGGGGGACAGGGGCTACGAGCAGTACTTC. Its translation: CASSELGDRGYEQYF.

This chain connects TRBV19 to TRBJ1-6; tentatively, D is TRBD1 (6 bases). The CDR3 has 15 amino acids. V was trimmed by 5 bases and J by 7 bases, leaving 15 bases between them. Germline lookup yields CDR1 LNHDA and CDR2 SQIVND (reference sequence). CDR3 residues: CASSEQGIVNSPLHF. CDR3 in DNA: TGTGCCAGTAGTGAACAGGGCATTGTGAATTCACCCCTCCACTTT.

The chain couples TRBV7-9 to TRBJ2-3; possible D gene TRBD2, 5 bases. The CDR3 totals 15 residues. Germline values: CDR1 SEHNR, CDR2 FQNEAQ (reference sequence). V lost 1 base, J lost 1 base, and 9 bases lay in between. This chain's CDR3 is CASSLEGRRTDTQYF. DNA of the CDR3: TGTGCCAGCAGCTTAGAAGGGAGACGCACAGATACGCAGTATTTT.

V usage is TRBV6-2 or TRBV6-3 and J usage is TRBJ1-5; D gene ambiguous. The CDR3 loop spans 14 amino acids. Between the trimmed V and J ends, which lost 2 bases and 6 bases, there was a span of 11 bases. From germline, CDR1 is MNHEY and CDR2 SVGEGT. The DNA for the CDR3 is TGTGCCAGCAGTTACCCGGGATCCATTCAGCCCCAGCATTTT. This codes for CASSYPGSIQPQHF.